This TCR beta chain was recorded in a study of T cell responses to AZD1222 COVID-19 vaccine (dated by TCRdb to the early 2020s). Context from the whole study: A total of 230 to 250 trial participants underwent TCR sequencing, of whom about 210 had received two doses of AZD1222 and roughly 26 had received two doses of the MenACWY control vaccine. Enrollment into the trials was organized by age into subgroups of 18-55, 56-69 and 70-plus years, and those subgroups contained approximately 150, 30 and 60 TCR-sequenced participants, respectively. Summary of the overall study and its limitations: Only five to seven AZD1222 recipients were SARS-CoV-2 seropositive at baseline, limiting conclusions about previously exposed vaccinees. Participants were mostly white British and included more females than males, and it was suggested by the authors that clonal diversity may have been underestimated. Because no day 14 peak-response samples were available, the repertoires could be characterized only after the peak T cell response. In the small 56-69-year group, the increase in depth fell short of significance, most likely because of low power. The whole spike protein was spanned by vaccine-associated CD4 TCRs, and dominant responses were seen in regions 160-218 and 743-854. Nearly half of unique spike-specific TCRs reportedly recognized epitopes outside regions mutated in the B.1.351 and B.1.1.7 variants. Spike-specific TCR breadth and depth rose significantly after two AZD1222 doses compared with day 0 and with MenACWY recipients.

The CDR3 regions of human TCRbeta chains were subjected to immunosequencing. The authors processed their data as follows. Repertoire TCRs were checked for matches against a reference library of SARS-CoV-2-specific TCRs that had been generated using the MIRA antigen-specificity platform. Breadth meant the fraction of unique TCRs that were SARS-CoV-2-associated, whereas depth meant the fraction of total T cells that were SARS-CoV-2-associated. Using the MIRA data, each spike-specific TCR was mapped to the spike region that the TCR reacts to and placed in a CD4 or CD8 class. Log10-transformed breadth and depth values were compared by one-way ANOVA with Sidak's multiple comparisons tests. The source is immuneACCESS, and TCRdb retained only in-frame sequences with V and J called. Part of the clones is not carried over; for the studies checked, unresolved V genes explain less than half of this, and the remainder is unexplained. Clone size and the V and J calls come from that table; the DNA yielded D and trimming. The sample table records about 84,000 clones; 70% to 90% of these occur just once. Together, the top ten hold 10% of the sample.

The time point label for this specimen denotes: about 28 days (+/-7) after the second vaccine dose. Because spike-specific TCR depth and breadth did not differ between the two schedules, AZD1222 recipients who got a second dose at roughly 4 weeks were pooled with those who got a second dose at roughly 12 weeks. Vaccinee samples came from UK trials COV001 and COV002, including a single-blind randomized controlled phase 2/3 trial of AZD1222 (ChAdOx1 nCoV-19) in healthy adults. For TCRbeta chain sequencing, PBMC samples from trial participants were taken at day 0 and at day 28 after the second dose. As to this clone: The antigen it recognizes is unknown. Base-call qualities are not available, and no considerably larger clone is one nucleotide away.

Source: peripheral blood, taken 28 days after the second AZD1222 dose. This receptor was identified in an adult who received the AZD1222 COVID-19 vaccine.

The CDR3 region reads CASRRTGVAEAFF. The DNA sequence is TGTGCCAGTAGGCGCACAGGAGTGGCTGAAGCTTTCTTT. The chain joins TRBV19 to TRBJ1-1; TRBD1 is a possible D gene, resting on 5 matching bases. Relative to germline, V is 6 bases shorter and J is 6 bases shorter, with 14 bases between their ends. Measured from the cysteine to the phenylalanine, the CDR3 is 13 residues long. Just CDR3 DNA is preserved here, 39 bases in frame from base 1. In the germline V gene (reference sequence), CDR1 corresponds to LNHDA and CDR2 to SQIVND. Beyond the CDR3, the reference TRBV19 and TRBJ1-1 genes provide the residues; the full variable domain reads: DGGITQSPKYLFRKEGQNVTLSCEQNLNHDAMYWYRQDPGQGLRLIYYSQIVNDFQKGDIAEGYSVSREKKESFPLTVTSAQKNPTAFYLCASRRTGVAEAFFGQGTRLTVV.